This paragraph reports one T cell receptor (beta chain). Its antigen is unknown. This record belongs to a study of T cell responses to AZD1222 COVID-19 vaccine. Analysis merged second doses at about 4 or about 12 weeks. Trimming pared 5 bases from V and 7 bases from J, leaving 21 bases between. The CDR3 runs to 16 residues. Germline CDR1 SGHAT, CDR2 FQNNGV. Assay used: immunoSEQ multiplex PCR; TCRdb lists only in-frame clones, some missing. The repertoire consists of 85,000 to 100,000 clones, with approximately 88% occurring once and the leading ten covering roughly 5.2%. Whole-study results and caveats: Females made up more of the donors, who were largely white British, and clonal diversity may have come out too low. Of the AZD1222 recipients, only 5 or 6 were seropositive at baseline.

The specimen was peripheral blood, collected 28 days after the second AZD1222 dose. The chain combines TRBV11-2 with TRBJ2-1; D is undetermined. The receptor's source is an adult who received the AZD1222 COVID-19 vaccine. As DNA, the CDR3 is TGTGCCAGCAGCCTAACCCTTGGCCCCGATACGAATGAGCAGTTCTTC. It specifies CASSLTLGPDTNEQFF.